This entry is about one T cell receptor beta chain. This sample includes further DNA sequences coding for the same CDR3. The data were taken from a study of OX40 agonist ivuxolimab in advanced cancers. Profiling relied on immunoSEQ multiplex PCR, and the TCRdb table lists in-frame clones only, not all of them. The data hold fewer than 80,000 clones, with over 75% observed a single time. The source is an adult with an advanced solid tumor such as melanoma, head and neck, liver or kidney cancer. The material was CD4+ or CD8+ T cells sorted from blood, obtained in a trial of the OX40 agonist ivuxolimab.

CDR3 sequence reads: CASSQGQGLSYEQYF. The CDR3 nucleotides read TGCGCCAGCAGCCAAGGCCAGGGGTTGTCCTACGAGCAGTACTTC. The chain joins TRBV4-3 to TRBJ2-7; possibly TRBD1 for D (6 bases). The CDR3 has 15 residues. The V gene lost 1 base and the J gene lost 1 base, with 11 bases spanning the gap. Germline CDR1 and CDR2: LGHNA and YSLEER.